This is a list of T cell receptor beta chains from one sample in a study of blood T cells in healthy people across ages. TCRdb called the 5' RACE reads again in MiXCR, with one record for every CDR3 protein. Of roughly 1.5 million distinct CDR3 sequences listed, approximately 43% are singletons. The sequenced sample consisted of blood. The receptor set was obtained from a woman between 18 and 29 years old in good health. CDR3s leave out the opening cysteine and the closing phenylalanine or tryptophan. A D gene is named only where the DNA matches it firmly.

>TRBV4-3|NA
ASSQGNQRSTDTQY
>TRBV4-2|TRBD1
ASSQVPDRAGEKLF
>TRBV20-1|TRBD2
SASPLTSGGALF
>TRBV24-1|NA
ATSDFGSDNEQF
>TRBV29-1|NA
SGRQIQETQY
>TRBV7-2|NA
ASSFSHTPYEQY
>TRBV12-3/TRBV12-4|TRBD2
AGSFSGVGNEQF
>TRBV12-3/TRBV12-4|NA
ASSGGALPLYEQY
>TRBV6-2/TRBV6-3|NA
ASSYSRRAYEQY
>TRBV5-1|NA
ASSLGTVETGELF
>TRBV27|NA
ASWGGYSNQPQH
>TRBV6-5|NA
ASSYEIGRGVLGTQY
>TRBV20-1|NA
SASRGSSYNEQY
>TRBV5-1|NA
ASTDRRSTDTQY
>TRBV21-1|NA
ASSSWGQGETNTEAF
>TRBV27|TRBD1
ASSSLTGEGEAF
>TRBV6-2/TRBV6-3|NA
ASSYSRQDMNTEAF
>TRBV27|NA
ASSRSSGTPRIGSNQPQH
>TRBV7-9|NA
ASSLPGPGEQF
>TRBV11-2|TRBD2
ASSLAGGQF
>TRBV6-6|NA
ASSYPGQAKNIQY
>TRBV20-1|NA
SARQKNTKEQF
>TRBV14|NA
ASSQAPEGTTEAF
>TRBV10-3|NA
AISDSDKGNEQF
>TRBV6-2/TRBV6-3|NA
ASSYWAGDTEAF
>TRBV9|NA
ASSVGFFEYNEQY
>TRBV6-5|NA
ASSYSGQGEAF
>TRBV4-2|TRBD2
ASSQDGDLSGSYNEQF
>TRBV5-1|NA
ASSLAPFTQIHTEAF
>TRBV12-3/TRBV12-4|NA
ASSLRVFADVQY
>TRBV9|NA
VSSLSGETQY
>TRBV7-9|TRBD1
ASSLVGRGQGKHNEQF
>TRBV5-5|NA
ASSGLGMETQY
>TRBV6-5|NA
ASRQGTDHYEQY
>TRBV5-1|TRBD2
ASSGGGFLLLTNEQY
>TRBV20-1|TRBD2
SARTASGSPDYEQY
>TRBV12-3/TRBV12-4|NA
ASSLEVRANTEAF
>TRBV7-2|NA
ASSLGFRSEAF
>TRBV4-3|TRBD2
ASSQDYGSTSGAFYEQY
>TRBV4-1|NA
AGTKEGGTEAF
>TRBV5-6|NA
ASRKGGGFYGYT
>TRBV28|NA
ASSLIKETQY
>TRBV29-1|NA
SGPWEGRTEAF
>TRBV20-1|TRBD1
SAIGQGIRNQPQH
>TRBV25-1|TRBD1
ASSGTGGSSSQPQH
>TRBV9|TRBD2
ASSASGLHNEQF
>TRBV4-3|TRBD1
ASSLGTGGILF
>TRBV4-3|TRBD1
ASSWWTGLSYGYT
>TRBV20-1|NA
SARDPYSGSYNEQF
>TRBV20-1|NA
TWKGLPGTEAF
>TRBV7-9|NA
ASSLVGELNYGYT
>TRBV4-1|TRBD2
ASSQQLAGASYNEQY
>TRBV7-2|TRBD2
ASSLAPTRGLAGNSYEQY
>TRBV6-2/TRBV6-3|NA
ASSQRVRGPYNEQF
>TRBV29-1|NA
SVEGVENEQF
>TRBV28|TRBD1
ASRPDSDRGFSNSPLH
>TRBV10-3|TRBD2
AISEGGSLSGGTQETQY
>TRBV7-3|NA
ASSASPGQETQY
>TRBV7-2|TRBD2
ASSPTLGGRYTDTQY